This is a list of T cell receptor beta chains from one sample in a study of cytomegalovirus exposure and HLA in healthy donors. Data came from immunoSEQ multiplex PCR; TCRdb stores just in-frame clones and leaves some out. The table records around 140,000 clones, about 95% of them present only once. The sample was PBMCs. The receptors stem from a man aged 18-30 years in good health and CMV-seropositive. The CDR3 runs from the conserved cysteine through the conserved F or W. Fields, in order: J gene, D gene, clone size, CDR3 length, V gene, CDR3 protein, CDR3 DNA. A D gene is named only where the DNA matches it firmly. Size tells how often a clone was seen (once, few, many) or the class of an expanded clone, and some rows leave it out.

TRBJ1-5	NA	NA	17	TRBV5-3	CARSPGQTYYSNQPQHF	TGTGCCAGAAGCCCCGGACAGACCTACTATAGCAATCAGCCCCAGCATTTT
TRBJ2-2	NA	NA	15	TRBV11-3	CASSSATGNTGELFF	TGTGCCAGCAGCTCCGCGACTGGGAACACCGGGGAGCTGTTTTTT
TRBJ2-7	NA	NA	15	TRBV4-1	CASSPRAEFLYEQYF	TGCGCCAGCAGCCCCCGCGCGGAGTTCCTCTACGAGCAGTACTTC
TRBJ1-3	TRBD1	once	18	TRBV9	CASSAHPRQGLAGNTIYF	TGTGCCAGCAGCGCCCACCCCCGACAGGGGCTGGCAGGAAACACCATATATTTT
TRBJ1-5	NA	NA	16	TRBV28	CASSIPQDLSNQPQHF	TGTGCCAGCAGTATTCCACAGGATCTGAGCAATCAGCCCCAGCATTTT
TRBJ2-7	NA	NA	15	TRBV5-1	CASSLGRSDSYEQYF	TGCGCCAGCAGCTTGGGGCGGAGCGATTCCTACGAGCAGTACTTC
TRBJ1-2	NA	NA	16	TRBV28	CASSLQGNWANYGYTF	TGTGCCAGCAGTTTACAGGGTAATTGGGCTAACTATGGCTACACCTTC
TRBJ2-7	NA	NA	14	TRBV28	CASSLRPGTYEQYF	TGTGCCAGCAGTTTAAGACCTGGGACTTACGAGCAGTACTTC
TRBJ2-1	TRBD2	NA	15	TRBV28	CASSYGQTSGRWLFF	TGTGCCAGCAGCTACGGACAGACTAGCGGGAGGTGGCTGTTCTTC
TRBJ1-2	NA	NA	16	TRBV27	CASSWGRAFPNYGYTF	TGTGCCAGCAGTTGGGGGAGGGCGTTCCCTAACTATGGCTACACCTTC
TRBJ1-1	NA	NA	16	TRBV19	CASISWKGAGNTEAFF	TGTGCCAGTATCTCATGGAAAGGTGCAGGGAACACTGAAGCTTTCTTT
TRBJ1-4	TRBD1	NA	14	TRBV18	CASSSSTGWEKLFF	TGTGCCAGCTCATCATCGACAGGGTGGGAAAAACTGTTTTTT
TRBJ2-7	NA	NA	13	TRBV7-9	CASSLAGGDEQYF	TGTGCCAGCAGCTTAGCAGGGGGTGACGAGCAGTACTTC
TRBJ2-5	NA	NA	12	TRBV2	CASSDIGGTQYF	TGTGCCAGCAGTGACATAGGGGGGACCCAGTACTTC
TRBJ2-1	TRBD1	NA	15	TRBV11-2	CASSVDRGVPNEQFF	TGTGCCAGCAGCGTCGACAGGGGGGTACCTAATGAGCAGTTCTTC